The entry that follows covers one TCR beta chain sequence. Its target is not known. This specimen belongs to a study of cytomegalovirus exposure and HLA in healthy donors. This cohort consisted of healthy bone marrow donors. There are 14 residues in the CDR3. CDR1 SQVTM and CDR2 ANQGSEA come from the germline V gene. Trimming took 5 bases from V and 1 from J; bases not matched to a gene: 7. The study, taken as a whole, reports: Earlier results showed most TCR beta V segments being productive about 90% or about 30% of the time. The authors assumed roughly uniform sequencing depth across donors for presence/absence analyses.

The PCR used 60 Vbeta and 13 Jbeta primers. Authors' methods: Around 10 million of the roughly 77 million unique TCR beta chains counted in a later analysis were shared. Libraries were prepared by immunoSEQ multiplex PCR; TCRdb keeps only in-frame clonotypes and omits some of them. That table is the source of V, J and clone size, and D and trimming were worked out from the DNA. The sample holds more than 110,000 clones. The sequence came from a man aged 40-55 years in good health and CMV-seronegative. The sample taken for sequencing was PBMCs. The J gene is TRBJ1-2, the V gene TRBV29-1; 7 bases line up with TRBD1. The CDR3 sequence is CSVNTGVNNYGYTF. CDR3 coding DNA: TGCAGCGTTAATACAGGGGTGAATAACTATGGCTACACCTTC.